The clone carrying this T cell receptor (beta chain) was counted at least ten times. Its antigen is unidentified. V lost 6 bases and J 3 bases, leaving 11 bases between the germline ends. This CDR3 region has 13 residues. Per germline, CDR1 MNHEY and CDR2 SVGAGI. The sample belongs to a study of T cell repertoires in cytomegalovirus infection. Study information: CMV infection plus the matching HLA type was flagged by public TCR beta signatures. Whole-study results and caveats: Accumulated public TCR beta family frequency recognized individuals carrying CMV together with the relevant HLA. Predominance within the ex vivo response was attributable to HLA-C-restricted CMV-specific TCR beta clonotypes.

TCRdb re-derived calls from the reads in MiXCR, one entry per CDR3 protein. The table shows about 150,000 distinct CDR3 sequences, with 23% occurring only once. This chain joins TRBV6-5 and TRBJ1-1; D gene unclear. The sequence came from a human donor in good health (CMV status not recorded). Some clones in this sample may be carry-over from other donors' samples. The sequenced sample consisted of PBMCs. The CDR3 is CASRPGLYTEAFF. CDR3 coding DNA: TGTGCCAGCAGACCCGGACTGTACACTGAAGCTTTCTTT.